This TCR beta chain stems from a study of shared clonotypes between healthy human individuals. The study drew its donors from healthy HIV-negative adults without recent acute infections or vaccinations. Pooled CD45RO+ cells and CCR7-negative CD45RA+ TemRA cells made up CD8 memory. Assay: immunoSEQ multiplex PCR; the TCRdb copy retains only in-frame clones and omits some. Of around 690,000 clones in the sample, 90% were seen once. The source material was memory CD8+ T cells from PBMCs. Stated subset: CD45RO+ cells pooled with CCR7-negative TemRA cells. The clonotype originates from a man between 18 and 35 years old in good health. Some clones in this sample may be carry-over from other donors' samples.

CDR3 sequence: CSVEPGKPYNEQFF. The CDR3 nucleotides read TGCAGCGTTGAGCCAGGGAAACCCTACAATGAGCAGTTCTTC. The chain is built from TRBV29-1 and TRBJ2-1; TRBD1 might be the D (5 bases). The CDR3 length is 14 residues. Looked up from germline, CDR1 is SQVTM and CDR2 is ANQGSEA. V was trimmed by 3 bases and J by 2 bases, leaving 11 bases between them.